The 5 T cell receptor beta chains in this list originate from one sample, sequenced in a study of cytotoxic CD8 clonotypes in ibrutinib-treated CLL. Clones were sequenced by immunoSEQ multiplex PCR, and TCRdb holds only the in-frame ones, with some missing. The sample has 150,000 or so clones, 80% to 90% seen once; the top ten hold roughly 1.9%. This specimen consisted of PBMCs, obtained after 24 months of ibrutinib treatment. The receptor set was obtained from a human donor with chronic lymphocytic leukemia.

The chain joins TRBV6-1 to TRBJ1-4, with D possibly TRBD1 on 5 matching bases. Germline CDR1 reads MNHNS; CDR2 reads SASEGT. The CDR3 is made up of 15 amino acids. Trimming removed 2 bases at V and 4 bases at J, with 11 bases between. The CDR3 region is CASSERRGNNEKLFF. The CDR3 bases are TGTGCCAGCAGTGAACGAAGGGGTAATAATGAAAAACTGTTTTTT.

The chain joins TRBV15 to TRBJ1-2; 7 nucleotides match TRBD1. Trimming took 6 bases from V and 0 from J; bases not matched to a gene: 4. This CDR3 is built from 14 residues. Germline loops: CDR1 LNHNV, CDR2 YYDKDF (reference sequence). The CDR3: CATSAGGSNYGYTF. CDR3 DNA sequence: TGTGCCACCAGTGCAGGGGGATCTAACTATGGCTACACCTTC.

The CDR3 sequence: CASSASGNTIYF. The CDR3 DNA reads TGTGCCAGCAGCGCCTCTGGAAACACCATATATTTT. The chain links TRBV7-9 to TRBJ1-3; D is uncertain. CDR1 is SEHNR, CDR2 FQNEAQ, per germline (reference sequence). The CDR3 covers 12 residues. V dropped 5 bases and J dropped 0 bases, with 2 bases sitting between them.

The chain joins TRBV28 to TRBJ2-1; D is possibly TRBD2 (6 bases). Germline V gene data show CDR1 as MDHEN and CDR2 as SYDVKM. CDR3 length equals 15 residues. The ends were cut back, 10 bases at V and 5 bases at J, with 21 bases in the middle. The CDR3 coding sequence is TGTGCCATGCGGAGGGCGCCGAACACTAACAATGAGCAGTTCTTC. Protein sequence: CAMRRAPNTNNEQFF. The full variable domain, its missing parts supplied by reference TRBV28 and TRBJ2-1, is DVKVTQSSRYLVKRTGEKVFLECVQDMDHENMFWYRQDPGLGLRLIYFSYDVKMKEKGDIPEGYSVSREKKERFSLILESASTNQTSMYLCAMRRAPNTNNEQFFGPGTRLTVL.

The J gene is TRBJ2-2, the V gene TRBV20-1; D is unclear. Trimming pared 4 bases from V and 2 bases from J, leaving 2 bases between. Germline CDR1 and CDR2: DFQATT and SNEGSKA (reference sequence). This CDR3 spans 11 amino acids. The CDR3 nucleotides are TGCAGTGCTATTAACACCGGGGAGCTGTTTTTT. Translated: CSAINTGELFF.